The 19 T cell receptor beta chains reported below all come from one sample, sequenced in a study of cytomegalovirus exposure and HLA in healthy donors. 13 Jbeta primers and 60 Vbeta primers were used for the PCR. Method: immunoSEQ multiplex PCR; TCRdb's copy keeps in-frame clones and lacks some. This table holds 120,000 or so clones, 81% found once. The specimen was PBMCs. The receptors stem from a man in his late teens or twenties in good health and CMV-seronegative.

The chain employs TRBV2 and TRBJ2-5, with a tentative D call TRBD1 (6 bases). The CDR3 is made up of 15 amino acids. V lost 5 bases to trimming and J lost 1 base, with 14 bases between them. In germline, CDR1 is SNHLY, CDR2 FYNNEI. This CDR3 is CASSLDSLIQETQYF. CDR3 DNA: TGTGCCAGCAGTCTGGACAGCCTAATCCAAGAGACCCAGTACTTC.

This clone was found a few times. The CDR3 nucleotides are TGTGCTAGTGGTCTCGGGACAGGGTGTGAAGCTTTCTTT. Encoded protein: CASGLGTGCEAFF. This rearrangement joins TRBV12-5 to TRBJ1-1, with 9 bases identical to TRBD1. Germline values: CDR1 LGHNT, CDR2 FRNRAP. The CDR3 consists of 13 residues. The V and J ends lost 5 bases and 7 bases, in that order; junction bases with no gene match: 5. The complete variable domain, with remaining parts taken from reference TRBV12-5 and TRBJ1-1, reads DARVTQTPRHKVTEMGQEVTMRCQPILGHNTVFWYRQTMMQGLELLAYFRNRAPLDDSGMPKDRFSAEMPDATLATLKIQPSEPRDSAVYFCASGLGTGCEAFFGQGTRLTVV.

CDR3 in DNA: TGTGCCAGCAGCCGTAACAGGGGATCTAACTATGGCTACACCTTC. It specifies CASSRNRGSNYGYTF. The V call is TRBV7-9, the J call TRBJ1-2, with 7 bases matching TRBD1. The ends lost 5 bases at V and 0 bases at J; junction bases unmatched: 6. Germline CDR1 SEHNR, CDR2 FQNEAQ (reference sequence). The CDR3 contains 15 residues.

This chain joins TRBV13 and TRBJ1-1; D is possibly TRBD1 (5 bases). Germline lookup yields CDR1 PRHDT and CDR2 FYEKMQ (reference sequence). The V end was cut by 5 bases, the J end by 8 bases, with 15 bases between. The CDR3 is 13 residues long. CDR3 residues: CASSPVTQVEAFF. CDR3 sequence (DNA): TGTGCCAGCAGCCCCGTAACACAGGTCGAAGCTTTCTTT. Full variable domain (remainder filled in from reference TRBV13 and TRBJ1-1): AAGVIQSPRHLIKEKRETATLKCYPIPRHDTVYWYQQGPGQDPQFLISFYEKMQSDKGSIPDRFSAQQFSDYHSELNMSSLELGDSALYFCASSPVTQVEAFFGQGTRLTVV.

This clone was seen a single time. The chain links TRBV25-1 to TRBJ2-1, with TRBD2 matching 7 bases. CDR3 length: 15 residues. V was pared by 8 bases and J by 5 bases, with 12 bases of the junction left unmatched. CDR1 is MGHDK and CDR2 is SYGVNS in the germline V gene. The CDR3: CASSLEGGLNNEQFF. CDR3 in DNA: TGTGCCAGCTCCCTGGAGGGAGGGCTCAACAATGAGCAGTTCTTC. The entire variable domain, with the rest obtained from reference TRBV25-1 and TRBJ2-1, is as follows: EADIYQTPRYLVIGTGKKITLECSQTMGHDKMYWYQQDPGMELHLIHYSYGVNSTEKGDLSSESTVSRIRTEHFPLTLESARPSHTSQYLCASSLEGGLNNEQFFGPGTRLTVL.

For the CDR3, the DNA is TGCAGCGTTGCCGGGACAGGGGATGGCTACACCTTC. Protein product: CSVAGTGDGYTF. J is TRBJ1-2 and V is TRBV29-1; 10 nucleotides line up with TRBD1. There are 12 residues in the CDR3. Trimming took 4 bases from V and 6 from J; bases not matched to a gene: 2. Germline V gives CDR1 SQVTM, CDR2 ANQGSEA.

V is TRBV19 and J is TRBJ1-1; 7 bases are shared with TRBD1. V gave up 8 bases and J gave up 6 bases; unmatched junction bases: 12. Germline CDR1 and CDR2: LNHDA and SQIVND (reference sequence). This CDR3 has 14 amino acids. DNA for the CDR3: TGTGCCAGTGGCATCCCCCGGGACAGCTCTGAAGCTTTCTTT. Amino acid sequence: CASGIPRDSSEAFF.

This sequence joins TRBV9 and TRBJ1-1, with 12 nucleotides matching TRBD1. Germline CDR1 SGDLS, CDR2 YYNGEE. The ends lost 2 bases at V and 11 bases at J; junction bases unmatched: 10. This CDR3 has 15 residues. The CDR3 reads CASSVDGTGGRSAFF. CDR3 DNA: TGTGCCAGCAGCGTTGATGGGACAGGGGGCAGATCGGCTTTCTTT. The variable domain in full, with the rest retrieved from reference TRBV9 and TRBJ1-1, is DSGVTQTPKHLITATGQRVTLRCSPRSGDLSVYWYQQSLDQGLQFLIQYYNGEERAKGNILERFSAQQFPDLHSELNLSSLELGDSALYFCASSVDGTGGRSAFFGQGTRLTVV.

The CDR3 DNA is TGCAGCGTATCGACAGATACGCAGTATTTT. Protein: CSVSTDTQYF. The chain combines TRBV29-1 with TRBJ2-3; D is ambiguous. Germline V lookup: CDR1 SQVTM, CDR2 ANQGSEA. V was shortened by 6 bases and J by 3 bases, with 4 bases between the two germline ends. The CDR3 spans 10 residues.

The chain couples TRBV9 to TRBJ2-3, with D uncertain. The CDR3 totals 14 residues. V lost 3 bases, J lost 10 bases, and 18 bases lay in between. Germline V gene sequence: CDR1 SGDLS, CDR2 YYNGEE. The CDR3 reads CASSAALYGQAQYF. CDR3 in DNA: TGTGCCAGCAGCGCCGCCCTCTACGGTCAAGCGCAGTATTTT.

The CDR3 reads CASSRQGRTDTQYF. The CDR3 DNA reads as TGTGCCAGCAGCCGTCAGGGGCGCACAGATACGCAGTATTTT. The V call is TRBV27, the J call TRBJ2-3, with D possibly being TRBD1 (6 bases). Trimming took off 6 bases at V and 1 base at J, with 11 bases between the two ends. Germline loops: CDR1 MNHEY, CDR2 SMNVEV (reference sequence). The CDR3 runs 14 residues.

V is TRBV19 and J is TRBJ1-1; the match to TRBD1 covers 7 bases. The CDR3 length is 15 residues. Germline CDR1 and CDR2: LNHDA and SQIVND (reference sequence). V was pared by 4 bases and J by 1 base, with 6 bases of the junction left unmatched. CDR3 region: CASSTRTGRNTEAFF. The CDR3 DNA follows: TGTGCCAGTAGTACCCGGACAGGAAGGAACACTGAAGCTTTCTTT. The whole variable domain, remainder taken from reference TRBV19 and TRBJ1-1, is DGGITQSPKYLFRKEGQNVTLSCEQNLNHDAMYWYRQDPGQGLRLIYYSQIVNDFQKGDIAEGYSVSREKKESFPLTVTSAQKNPTAFYLCASSTRTGRNTEAFFGQGTRLTVV.

The CDR3 DNA sequence: TGTGCCAGCAGCCCAGGACAGGCTACCTATGGCTACACCTTC. It translates to CASSPGQATYGYTF. This chain connects TRBV7-9 to TRBJ1-2, with TRBD1 identical over 7 bases. The CDR3 runs 14 residues. The V gene's germline CDR1 is SEHNR and CDR2 FQNEAQ (reference sequence). V was clipped by 5 bases and J by 4 bases; unmatched bases: 7.

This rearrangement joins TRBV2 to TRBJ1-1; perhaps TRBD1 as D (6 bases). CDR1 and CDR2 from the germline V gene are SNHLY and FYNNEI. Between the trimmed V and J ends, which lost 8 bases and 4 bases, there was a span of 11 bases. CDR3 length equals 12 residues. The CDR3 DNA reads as TGTGCCAGCTCGGGCAGGGGCACTGAAGCTTTCTTT. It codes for CASSGRGTEAFF.

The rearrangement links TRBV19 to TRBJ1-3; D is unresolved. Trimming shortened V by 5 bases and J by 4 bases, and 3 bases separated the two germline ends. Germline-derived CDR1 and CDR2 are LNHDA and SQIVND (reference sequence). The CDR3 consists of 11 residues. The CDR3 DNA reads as TGTGCCAGTAGTCGGGGAAACACCATATATTTT. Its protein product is CASSRGNTIYF. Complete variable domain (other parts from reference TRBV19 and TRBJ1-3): DGGITQSPKYLFRKEGQNVTLSCEQNLNHDAMYWYRQDPGQGLRLIYYSQIVNDFQKGDIAEGYSVSREKKESFPLTVTSAQKNPTAFYLCASSRGNTIYFGEGSWLTVV.

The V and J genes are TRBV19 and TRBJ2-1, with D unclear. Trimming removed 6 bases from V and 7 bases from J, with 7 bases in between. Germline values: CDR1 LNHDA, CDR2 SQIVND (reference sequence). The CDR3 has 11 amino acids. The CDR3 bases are TGTGCCAGTAGGGTGGAGAATGAGCAGTTCTTC. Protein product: CASRVENEQFF.

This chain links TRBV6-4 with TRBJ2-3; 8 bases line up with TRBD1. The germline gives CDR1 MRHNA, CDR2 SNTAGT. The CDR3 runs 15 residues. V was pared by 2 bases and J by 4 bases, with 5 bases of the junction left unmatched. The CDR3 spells CASSDGQGASDTQYF. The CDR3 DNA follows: TGTGCCAGCAGTGACGGGCAGGGGGCCTCAGATACGCAGTATTTT.

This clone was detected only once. CDR3 residues: CASRGTGTDEQYF. The CDR3 DNA follows: TGTGCCAGCAGGGGGACAGGGACAGACGAGCAGTACTTC. The rearrangement joins TRBV27 to TRBJ2-7; 9 positions agree with TRBD1. The CDR3 spans 13 residues. Germline CDR1 reads MNHEY; CDR2 reads SMNVEV (reference sequence). J gave up 5 bases and V 6 bases, and 5 bases lay outside the gene matches.

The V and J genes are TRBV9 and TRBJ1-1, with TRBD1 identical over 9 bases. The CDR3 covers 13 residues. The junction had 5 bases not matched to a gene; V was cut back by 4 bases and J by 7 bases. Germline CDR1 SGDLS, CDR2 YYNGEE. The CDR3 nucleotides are TGTGCCAGCAGCCTCGACAGGGGGTATGAAGCTTTCTTT. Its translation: CASSLDRGYEAFF. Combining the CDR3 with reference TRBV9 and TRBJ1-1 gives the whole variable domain DSGVTQTPKHLITATGQRVTLRCSPRSGDLSVYWYQQSLDQGLQFLIQYYNGEERAKGNILERFSAQQFPDLHSELNLSSLELGDSALYFCASSLDRGYEAFFGQGTRLTVV.